This T cell receptor beta chain was documented in a study of cytomegalovirus exposure and HLA in healthy donors (dated by TCRdb to the late 2010s). Broadly, across the study: According to an earlier analysis of a few hundred of the donors, about 180 million T cells yielded 117 million unique TCR beta sequences and more than 250 Gb of sequence data. Among the roughly 400 genotyped donors, around 81% belonged to the genetic ancestry cluster associated with self-reported Caucasian donors. The aim of the study was to test whether cataloging public T cell receptors could identify signatures of past pathogen exposure. Genome-wide SNP genotypes for about 60% of the 666 donors were used in a later genetic analysis, which treated that subset as a discovery cohort. An earlier analysis of 587 of the donors applied high-throughput TCR beta sequencing to assess whether each TCR beta V gene segment acted as functional or pseudogenic. Typing coverage varied by locus: roughly 629-640 donors for A, B, C, DRB1 and DQB1; approximately 520 for DQA1; approximately 610 for DPA1; about 450 for DPB1. Across approximately 400 genotyped donors of the cohort, an average of roughly 230,000 unique TCR beta nucleotide sequences per donor were sequenced, and approximately 17% of those sequences were non-productive. The later analysis used no new phenotypic data to find candidate immune exposures, relying instead on TCR beta sequences and their occurrence across donors. Donor age, sex, ethnicity and CMV serostatus were compiled alongside the repertoire data. Class I and class II HLA loci were covered by the typing at four-digit resolution. In addition to the first cohort of approximately 650 subjects, a separate validation cohort of approximately 130 different subjects was used. Because of strong linkage in the cohort, a handful of DR-DQ haplotypes were treated as single units for association and clustering. High-throughput TCR immunosequencing, statistical association of individual TCRs with disease status, and machine learning were combined to predict cytomegalovirus infection status. All discovery cohort repertoires had been generated using a single sequencing platform. Roughly 300 gigabases of sequencing data and tens of millions of unique TCR sequences were included in an early release covering over 600 HLA-typed donors. The study profiled the T cell repertoires of fewer than 850 subjects by immunosequencing and related them to cytomegalovirus serostatus. To study patterns of TCR occurrence, a later analysis re-analyzed previously published TCR beta repertoires from 666 donors and added high-resolution HLA genotyping. Results and caveats for the whole study, not just this receptor: A later analysis found that TCR association rates varied across HLA loci, with DRB1 alleles showing the most associated TCRs and HLA-C alleles the fewest. For the cohort, immune exposure information was limited to CMV serostatus. In this cohort, only TCR beta chains were sequenced, and detectable features were limited by the absence of alpha or paired-chain data. A later analysis found that HLA-associated TCR beta chains were more clonally expanded and had lower generation probabilities than equally common non-associated chains. HLA typing was unavailable for some donors at each locus, so association tests used only the typed subset. Because counts were too low, seventeen rarely observed V segments, including chromosome 9 orphons, were left out of the earlier analysis of approximately 500 of the donors. According to a later analysis, parvovirus B19, influenza, CMV and Epstein-Barr virus appeared linked to several top co-occurrence clusters. According to a later analysis, most CMV-associated TCR beta chains appeared to be HLA-restricted, and the HLA associations seemed to be driven largely by CMV exposure. Cytomegalovirus status was reported to be diagnosed by the classifier with high specificity and sensitivity in both the original and validation cohorts. V-gene and J-gene trimming of TCR beta chains was associated with a missense DCLRE1C variant in a later genetic analysis, and the association was replicated in an independent cohort. The study listed approximately 160 TCR beta chains as associated with cytomegalovirus. Because the 87-base-pair reads could not distinguish some IMGT-functional V segments, including TRBV6-2 and TRBV6-3, those segments were excluded. A later analysis associated 15,000 to 20,000 TCR beta sequences with specific HLA alleles at a false discovery rate of 0.05. Most TCR sequences were seen in very few donors, while some public TCRs were found in many individuals. In vitro tests confirmed that a few of the cytomegalovirus-associated TCR beta chains recognize cytomegalovirus antigens. In a later genetic analysis, fewer N-insertions in productive TCRs were reported among donors in an Asian-associated ancestry cluster than the 666-donor mean. An earlier analysis of approximately 540 of the donors showed that most TCR beta V segments appeared in productive rearrangements either about 87% or about 30% of the time, which broadly matched IMGT annotations. A further reported finding was that TCR beta sequences accurately predicted the HLA-A and HLA-B alleles for most subjects in the first cohort. The authors suggested that the approach could potentially be generalized to other disease states and immunological phenotypes. The presence/absence analyses assumed that sequencing depth was roughly uniform across donors, and that assumption may not be true. When HLA alleles, especially DR and DQ, strongly co-occurred, attributing TCR associations to individual alleles was difficult. Correlated functional status among segregating V segments might be attributable to linkage disequilibrium, but an unknown experimental factor could not be ruled out. A cluster of highly shared sequence variants was judged likely to be a technical artifact of the sequencing pipeline.

The CDR3 starts with the cysteine, ends with the phenylalanine, and has 15 residues. The entry retains the CDR3 DNA only, 45 bases that are in frame from base 1. V is trimmed back by 4 bases and J by 6 bases, and the junction contains 5 bases that no gene match accounts for. CDR1 and CDR2 were assigned from the germline V gene as MNHEY and SVGAGI. With regard to this clone: Its antigen has not been determined. No much larger clone is present one base from it, and per-base qualities are unavailable.

The cohort was made up of several hundred healthy bone marrow donors. All cohort members were sampled while nominally healthy, although unrecorded immune exposures were likely present. The donor tested CMV seronegative, placing the donor among the roughly 350 seronegative members of the cohort. Every donor gave a peripheral blood sample, and the peripheral blood mononuclear cells from that sample were used for TCR beta sequencing. The Qiagen DNeasy Blood Extraction Kit was used to extract genomic DNA from the blood cell samples. Library method: the immunoSEQ multiplex PCR assay. A mixture of 60 forward primers for TCR Vbeta segments and 13 reverse primers for TCR Jbeta segments was used in the multiplex PCR. A multiplex PCR assay on genomic DNA amplified the CDR3 region of rearranged TCR beta genes. The amplified TCR beta libraries were sequenced on the Illumina HiSeq System as 87-base-pair reads. The original methods were these. Across the 500 to 850 repertoires, a later analysis counted approximately 83 million unique TCR beta chains, 8.5 million to 12 million of which were shared by at least two donors. Raw reads were error-corrected and collapsed into unique sequences by a nearest-neighbor algorithm in which closely related sequences were merged to remove PCR and sequencing errors. V, D and J gene segments were assigned by aligning CDR3 sequences to IMGT reference sequences. For a sequence to be retained, a match of at least six nucleotides was required to both a V gene segment and a J gene segment. A rearrangement was called productive if the CDR3 had no stop codons and remained in frame with V and J, and every other rearrangement was called non-productive. Following IMGT convention, CDR3 was defined as the stretch from the second conserved V-encoded cysteine up to the conserved J-encoded phenylalanine. In an earlier analysis of more than 550 of the donors, sequences lacking an unambiguous match to a single V gene segment were excluded. An earlier analysis of a few hundred of the donors classified V segments as functional when productive rearrangements were above 56.7% and as segregating when the standard deviation between donors was above 5%. To diagnose cytomegalovirus status from the catalog of TCR beta chain sequences, a statistical classification framework was built. In a later analysis, TCR nucleotide sequences were compared against IMGT/GENE-DB human TR gene sequences so that V and J genes could be assigned. The TCRdist pipeline was used in a later analysis to assign CDR3 sequences and most-parsimonious VDJ recombination scenarios. In a later analysis, each TCR beta chain was defined by its CDR3 amino acid sequence together with its V-gene family, and reads without a unique V-gene family were excluded. In a later analysis, around 650 highly shared, low-generation-probability nucleotide sequences were removed to address suspected cross-contamination and a sequencing artifact. A later analysis calculated a clonal expansion index for each public chain from normalized within-repertoire ranks of inferred template counts. A later analysis computed generation probabilities with a VDJ recombination model fitted to out-of-frame rearrangements, and checked the results against IGoR. A later analysis scored TCR-TCR, TCR-HLA and TCR-CMV co-occurrence with hypergeometric tests, applying a repertoire-size bias correction to TCR pairs. To estimate false discovery rates, a later analysis permuted the HLA or CMV assignments 20 times. In a later analysis, co-occurring TCRs were grouped with DBSCAN, and TCRdist sequence similarity was added when clustering was performed within HLA-allele-positive subsets. Repertoires with fewer than 30,000 or more than 120,000 public chains were left out of co-occurrence clustering, as were a handful of repertoires with anomalous nucleotide sharing. What TCRdb holds here is the immuneACCESS table cut down to in-frame rearrangements. Part of the clones is not present; checked against another copy, under half of the missing clones reflect an unresolved V gene, and the others are unexplained. V, J and clone size are taken as reported in that table, and D and trimming were inferred from the DNA itself. This sample has some 160,000 clones in its table, and 60% to 85% of those were observed once. In total, the top ten clones hold 1.4% of the sample.

The V gene is TRBV6-5 and the J gene is TRBJ2-2, with TRBD1 matching 10 junction bases. The sequence derives from a woman aged 25 to 45 in good health and CMV-seronegative. The specimen was PBMCs. The CDR3 region: CASSWGTGEAGELFF. The DNA reads as follows: TGTGCCAGCAGTTGGGGGACAGGGGAAGCCGGGGAGCTGTTTTTT.